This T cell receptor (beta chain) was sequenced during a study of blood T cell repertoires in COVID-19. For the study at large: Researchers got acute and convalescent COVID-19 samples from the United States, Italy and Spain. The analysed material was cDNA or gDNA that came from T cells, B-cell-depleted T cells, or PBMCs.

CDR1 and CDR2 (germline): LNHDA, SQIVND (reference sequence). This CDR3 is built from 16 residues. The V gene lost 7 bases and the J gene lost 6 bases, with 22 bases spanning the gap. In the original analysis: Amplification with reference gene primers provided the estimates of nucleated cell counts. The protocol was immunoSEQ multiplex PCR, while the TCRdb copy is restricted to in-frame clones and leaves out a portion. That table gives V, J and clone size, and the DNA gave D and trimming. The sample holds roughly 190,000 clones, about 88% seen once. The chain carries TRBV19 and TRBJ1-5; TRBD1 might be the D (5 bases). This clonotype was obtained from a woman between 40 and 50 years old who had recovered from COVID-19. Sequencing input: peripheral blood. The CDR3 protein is CASTSTVGGLGQPQHF. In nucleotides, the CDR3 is TGTGCCAGTACCTCAACGGTGGGGGGACTGGGTCAGCCCCAGCATTTT.